The source of this T cell receptor beta chain is a study of OX40 agonist ivuxolimab in advanced cancers. Findings and limits, study-wide: The study observed clonal expansion of CD4+ and CD8+ blood T cells by week 6 at 0.1 to 3.0 mg/kg.

Sampling of blood occurred at baseline, cycle 4 day 1, and cycle 7 day 1. Method: immunoSEQ multiplex PCR; TCRdb's copy keeps in-frame clones and lacks some. The profile shows 54,000 or so clones, 84% of them singletons. Concerning this clone itself: What it binds is unknown.

The CDR3 runs to 15 residues. Deletions cut 3 bases from V and 7 bases from J, with 16 bases between. CDR1 and CDR2 (germline): SGHTA, FQGNSA. The clonotype originates from an adult with an advanced solid tumor such as melanoma, head and neck, liver or kidney cancer. The starting material was CD4+ or CD8+ T cells sorted from blood, obtained in a trial of the OX40 agonist ivuxolimab. The V call is TRBV7-2, the J call TRBJ1-5; D is possibly TRBD1 (6 bases). CDR3 in amino acids: CASSLGRGAGQPQHF. The CDR3 nucleotides read TGTGCCAGCAGCTTGGGCAGGGGAGCGGGACAGCCCCAGCATTTT.